This TCR beta chain was sequenced for a study of neurological immune-mediated disorders. Trimming took off 5 bases at V and 7 bases at J, with 14 bases between the two ends. This CDR3 spans 13 amino acids. A single record per CDR3 protein comes from TCRdb applying MiXCR to the 5' RACE reads. The data show about 69,000 distinct CDR3 sequences, 3.9% seen once. From 2 million PBMCs stored at -80 C, the unsorted libraries were generated. Regarding the study as a whole: When the repertoires were grouped phylogenetically, those of 18 of the 34 multiple sclerosis patients came together in a single cluster of related CDR3 sequences, which points to a possible repertoire-level signature.

This clonotype was recorded many times. Antigen unknown. Sequencing used PBMCs. V and J are TRBV12-3 or TRBV12-4 and TRBJ1-1, with no clear D. The sequence was collected from a young man with multiple sclerosis. The CDR3 DNA reads as TGTGCCAGCAGTGCCTGGGATCTAGGTGAAGCTTTCTTT. The encoded protein is CASSAWDLGEAFF.